The clone carrying this T cell receptor (beta chain) occurred many times. Its antigen remains unknown. Time point of the sample: patch test 2, 6 weeks after DPC sensitization. Treatment in this sample: therapeutic diphenylcyclopropenone sensitization with weekly scalp DPC. This sample was included in a study of human T cells and chemical hapten exposure. Whole-study findings and limits: All donors were alopecia patients, so their immunity may differ from that of healthy people. Once DPC sensitization occurred, TCRs above 1 in 1000 frequency showed no change. Relative to controls, expanded TCRs formed significantly more large CDR3 similarity clusters.

CDR1 and CDR2 (germline): MGHRA, YSYEKL. Trimming removed 2 bases at V and 8 bases at J, with 12 bases between. The length of the CDR3 is 13 residues. Library preparation tagged each individual cDNA molecule with a unique molecular identifier. In TCRdb, the RACE reads were re-called with MiXCR into one record per CDR3 protein. This sample has about 84,000 distinct CDR3 sequences, with 10% found just once. The sequence derives from a woman in her 50s with alopecia areata. Some clones in this sample may be carry-over from other donors' samples. This rearrangement joins TRBV4-1 to TRBJ1-1; D call uncertain. Sequencing used whole blood, obtained in connection with sensitization to the hapten diphenylcyclopropenone (DPC). The CDR3 spells CASSQPQVREAFF. In nucleotides, the CDR3 is TGCGCCAGCAGCCAACCCCAGGTCCGAGAAGCTTTCTTT.